This entry lists 21 T cell receptor beta chains sequenced from one sample in a study of T cell responses to AZD1222 COVID-19 vaccine (dated by TCRdb to 2020 to 2022). The intended sense of this specimen's time point label: baseline before first vaccination. The receptor library was made with the immunoSEQ multiplex PCR assay. TCRdb mirrors the immuneACCESS table, restricted to in-frame sequences. Some clones are absent from its copies; in checked studies, under half trace to an unresolved V gene, and the reason for the others is unknown. The sample data list about 170,000 clones, and around 90% of these were observed just once. 2% to 3% of the sample rests with the top ten. Source: peripheral blood, taken on day 0 of AZD1222 vaccination. The source is an adult in good health.

Here the CDR3 DNA reads TGTGCCAGCAGGCGGGCCGGCGGCTACGAGCAGTACTTC. Protein sequence: CASRRAGGYEQYF. The chain links TRBV6-5 to TRBJ2-7; the D gene is possibly TRBD2 (5 bases). The germline V and J ends were trimmed by 6 bases and 3 bases, with 12 bases remaining between them. The CDR3 has 13 residues. CDR1 is MNHEY, CDR2 SVGAGI, per germline.

The chain employs TRBV5-6 and TRBJ1-5; weak D call: TRBD1 (5 bases). Germline-derived CDR1 and CDR2 are SGHDT and YYEEEE. Trimming cost V 2 bases and J 7 bases, with 16 bases left between them. The CDR3 is 15 amino acids. CDR3 nucleotides: TGTGCCAGCAGCTTTGGGGCCCAAATGGGACAGCCCCAGCATTTT. This gives the protein CASSFGAQMGQPQHF.

The chain recombines TRBV2 with TRBJ1-4; possible D gene TRBD1, 6 bases. The V gene lost 1 base and the J gene lost 8 bases, with 14 bases spanning the gap. Germline loops: CDR1 SNHLY, CDR2 FYNNEI. The CDR3 spans 15 residues. The CDR3 coding sequence is TGTGCCAGCAGTGAAGGAGGGGGTGGTAAGGAAAAACTGTTTTTT. Translation gives CASSEGGGGKEKLFF.

This clone was counted between two and nine times. This chain links TRBV28 with TRBJ1-2; D not resolved. Germline CDR1 MDHEN, CDR2 SYDVKM. The V gene lost 6 bases and the J gene lost 5 bases, with 10 bases spanning the gap. The CDR3 has 12 residues. CDR3 amino acids: CASRGGLYGYTF. In nucleotides, the CDR3 is TGTGCCAGCAGGGGAGGGCTTTATGGCTACACCTTC.

V and J are TRBV30 and TRBJ2-7; 8 bases match TRBD2. The CDR3 sequence is 14 residues long. The germline V gene has CDR1 GTSNPN and CDR2 SVGIG (reference sequence). V dropped 0 bases and J dropped 3; count of bases not matched to a gene: 4. CDR3 sequence: CAWSVGLAVYEQYF. For the CDR3, the DNA is TGTGCCTGGAGTGTCGGACTAGCAGTCTACGAGCAGTACTTC.

The chain employs TRBV7-2 and TRBJ2-3; the D is unclear. This CDR3 region has 15 residues. Germline V gene data show CDR1 as SGHTA and CDR2 as FQGNSA. The V end was cut by 1 base, the J end by 6 bases, with 14 bases between. The CDR3 DNA reads as TGTGCCAGCAGCTTAGTTAGCTTTCTCAAGGATACGCAGTATTTT. Its translation: CASSLVSFLKDTQYF.

This clone was found a few times. The rearrangement uses TRBV11-2 and TRBJ2-7; either TRBD1 or TRBD2 may fit D (6 bases each). CDR3 length: 16 residues. Trimming shortened V by 7 bases and J by 6 bases, and 25 bases separated the two germline ends. Germline-derived CDR1 and CDR2 are SGHAT and FQNNGV. Here the CDR3 DNA reads TGTGCCAGCACGGAGGGGTCGTCAGGGGTTCGGCGCGAGCAGTACTTC. Its translation is CASTEGSSGVRREQYF.

The CDR3 reads CSVSGPTDTQYF. The CDR3 nucleotides read TGCAGCGTTTCGGGGCCCACAGATACGCAGTATTTT. The chain is built from TRBV29-1 and TRBJ2-3, with D perhaps assigned TRBD1 or TRBD2 (5 bases each). The CDR3 covers 12 residues. V lost 5 bases to trimming and J lost 2 bases, with 8 bases between them. Germline V gene data show CDR1 as SQVTM and CDR2 as ANQGSEA.

The CDR3 nucleotides read TGCAGCGTTGTTCGGCAGGGCTACGAGCAGTACTTC. It yields the protein CSVVRQGYEQYF. The chain joins TRBV29-1 to TRBJ2-7, with D possibly TRBD1 on 5 matching bases. Germline-derived CDR1 and CDR2 are SQVTM and ANQGSEA. The CDR3 totals 12 residues. The ends were cut back, 4 bases at V and 3 bases at J, with 10 bases in the middle.

V gene TRBV18 combines with J gene TRBJ2-3; no clear D gene. The length of the CDR3 is 14 residues. The germline V and J ends were trimmed by 3 bases and 1 base, with 8 bases remaining between them. Germline lookup yields CDR1 KGHSH and CDR2 LQKENI. CDR3 region: CASSPSVGTDTQYF. The CDR3 DNA reads TGTGCCAGCTCACCTTCGGTGGGCACAGATACGCAGTATTTT.

The chain employs TRBV3-1 (or the pseudogene TRBV3-2) and TRBJ2-3; 7 bases fit TRBD1. The CDR3 consists of 15 residues. J was trimmed by 7 bases and V by 4 bases; bases with no gene match: 11. Per the germline V gene, CDR1 is LGHDT and CDR2 is YNNKEL (reference sequence). The CDR3 is CASSRTDRARNTQYF. As DNA, the CDR3 is TGTGCCAGCAGCCGAACTGACAGGGCTAGGAATACGCAGTATTTT.

This chain links TRBV4-1 with TRBJ2-7, with D possibly being TRBD1 (6 bases). V lost 3 bases and J lost 1, with 7 bases in between. Germline values: CDR1 MGHRA, CDR2 YSYEKL. This CDR3 spans 13 amino acids. The DNA for the CDR3 is TGCGCCAGCAGCCAGACAGGATCCTACGAGCAGTACTTC. This gives the protein CASSQTGSYEQYF.

With respect to this clone: The same CDR3 is also encoded by other DNA sequences in this sample. The chain couples TRBV7-2 to TRBJ2-5; 8 nucleotides match TRBD2. Looked up from germline, CDR1 is SGHTA and CDR2 is FQGNSA. This CDR3 contains 14 residues. With V trimmed by 3 bases and J by 5 bases, 5 bases remained unmatched. This CDR3 is CASSLSGRGETQYF. CDR3 sequence (DNA): TGTGCCAGCAGCTTGAGCGGGAGAGGGGAGACCCAGTACTTC.

The chain is built from TRBV5-1 and TRBJ1-1; D is unclear. Deletions cut 2 bases from V and 13 bases from J, with 18 bases between. Germline V lookup: CDR1 SGHRS, CDR2 YFSETQ. The CDR3 loop spans 13 amino acids. The CDR3 is CASSFEGGGSGFF. The CDR3 DNA reads as TGCGCCAGCAGCTTCGAAGGAGGAGGGAGTGGTTTCTTT.

The chain recombines TRBV3-1 (or the pseudogene TRBV3-2) with TRBJ1-4; unclear D gene. The CDR3 runs 17 residues. The V gene's germline CDR1 is LGHDT and CDR2 YNNKEL (reference sequence). The V end lost 4 bases, the J end lost 0 bases, and 15 bases lay between the germline ends. The CDR3 region has the DNA TGTGCCAGCAGCCCCGAGAGAGGGATACCAACTAATGAAAAACTGTTTTTT. Its translation: CASSPERGIPTNEKLFF.

The CDR3 region has the DNA TGTGCCAGCTCACCACAGCGGTCGGGACAGGGGAGGTACGAGCAGTACTTC. Protein: CASSPQRSGQGRYEQYF. The gene calls are TRBV18 and TRBJ2-7; 10 bases fit TRBD1. Losses at the gene ends were 1 base for V and 4 bases for J; bases not matched to a gene: 10. The germline V gene encodes CDR1 KGHSH and CDR2 LQKENI. The CDR3 is made up of 17 amino acids.

V gene TRBV27 combines with J gene TRBJ2-5, with 8 bases identical to TRBD2. The CDR3 has 15 amino acids. The ends lost 6 bases at V and 3 bases at J; junction bases unmatched: 9. The germline V gene has CDR1 MNHEY and CDR2 SMNVEV (reference sequence). CDR3: CASRTVAGRKETQYF. CDR3 coding DNA: TGTGCCAGCAGAACGGTAGCGGGAAGAAAAGAGACCCAGTACTTC.

J is TRBJ2-7 and V is TRBV5-1; tentatively, D is TRBD1 (5 bases). CDR1 SGHRS and CDR2 YFSETQ come from the germline V gene. The V end was cut by 5 bases, the J end by 0 bases, with 15 bases between. The CDR3 spans 15 residues. This chain's CDR3 is CASSSTGFPSYEQYF. The CDR3 coding sequence is TGCGCCAGCAGTTCAACAGGTTTTCCCTCCTACGAGCAGTACTTC.

The chain recombines TRBV18 with TRBJ2-1; TRBD1 matches at 7 bases. Per germline, CDR1 KGHSH and CDR2 LQKENI. CDR3 length: 15 amino acids. V was pared by 0 bases and J by 2 bases, with 1 base of the junction left unmatched. The CDR3 DNA reads TGTGCCAGCTCACCACCGGGGACAGCCTACAATGAGCAGTTCTTC. It codes for CASSPPGTAYNEQFF.

The CDR3 nucleotides read TGTGCCAGCAGCTTAGGAGTGGCGGGAGGAACCTACAATGAGCAGTTCTTC. Residues: CASSLGVAGGTYNEQFF. The chain carries TRBV7-6 and TRBJ2-1; TRBD2 matches at 8 bases. The CDR3 covers 17 residues. Germline values: CDR1 SGHVS, CDR2 FNYEAQ. Trimming removed 1 base from V and 2 bases from J; junction bases left unmatched: 7.

The genes are TRBV7-3 and TRBJ2-5, with D perhaps TRBD2 (5 bases). Germline V gene lookup returns CDR1 SGHTA and CDR2 FQGTGA. The CDR3 length is 14 residues. Trimming stripped 2 bases from V and 2 bases from J, with 9 bases between. The CDR3 DNA reads as TGTGCCAGCAGCTTACGGTCGGGGCAAGAGACCCAGTACTTC. Amino acid sequence: CASSLRSGQETQYF.